These T cell receptor beta chains were read from a single sample in a study of T cells in localized non-small cell lung cancer. Here immunoSEQ multiplex PCR was the method, and the copy in TCRdb shows in-frame clones only, minus some. This sample has fewer than 35,000 clones, with 85% to 90% found just once. Sequencing used peripheral blood, obtained before any cancer treatment. Receptors originate from a female donor older than 55 with stage I lung adenocarcinoma. Both conserved end residues are part of each CDR3. Each record gives: clone size, CDR3 length, V gene, D gene, J gene, CDR3 protein, CDR3 DNA. The D gene is left open where the match is weak. A row's size may be missing; if present it is once, few, many or a size class.

clone_size: NA
cdr3_length: 16
v_call: TRBV5-1
d_call: NA
j_call: TRBJ1-4
cdr3_aa: CASSPGAGEFNEKLFF
cdr3_nt: TGCGCCAGCAGCCCGGGCGCAGGGGAATTCAATGAAAAACTGTTTTTT

clone_size: NA
cdr3_length: 16
v_call: TRBV30
d_call: TRBD2
j_call: TRBJ2-3
cdr3_aa: CAWSHGLAGEGDTQYF
cdr3_nt: TGTGCCTGGAGCCACGGACTAGCGGGAGAGGGGGATACGCAGTATTTT

clone_size: NA
cdr3_length: 13
v_call: TRBV15
d_call: NA
j_call: TRBJ1-5
cdr3_aa: CATGTQTYQPQHF
cdr3_nt: TGTGCCACCGGAACACAAACCTACCAGCCCCAGCATTTT

clone_size: NA
cdr3_length: 16
v_call: TRBV6-5
d_call: NA
j_call: TRBJ2-1
cdr3_aa: CASSYTGVRSYNEQFF
cdr3_nt: TGTGCCAGCAGTTACACCGGGGTCCGGTCCTACAATGAGCAGTTCTTC

clone_size: once
cdr3_length: 12
v_call: TRBV6-5
d_call: NA
j_call: TRBJ2-7
cdr3_aa: CASSYSYDEQYF
cdr3_nt: TGTGCCAGCAGTTACTCGTATGACGAGCAGTACTTC

clone_size: NA
cdr3_length: 14
v_call: TRBV4-3
d_call: NA
j_call: TRBJ2-1
cdr3_aa: CASSQEITYNEQFF
cdr3_nt: TGCGCCAGCAGCCAAGAAATCACATACAATGAGCAGTTCTTC

clone_size: NA
cdr3_length: 15
v_call: TRBV5-1
d_call: NA
j_call: TRBJ2-3
cdr3_aa: CASSLNRAGADTQYF
cdr3_nt: TGCGCCAGCAGCTTGAACAGGGCTGGCGCAGATACGCAGTATTTT

clone_size: NA
cdr3_length: 17
v_call: TRBV19
d_call: TRBD2
j_call: TRBJ2-5
cdr3_aa: CASKEVGAGGPSETQYF
cdr3_nt: TGTGCCAGTAAGGAGGTAGGGGCGGGAGGGCCGAGTGAGACCCAGTACTTC

clone_size: NA
cdr3_length: 13
v_call: TRBV15
d_call: NA
j_call: TRBJ2-7
cdr3_aa: CATSRVRSYEQYF
cdr3_nt: TGTGCCACCAGCAGAGTTCGGTCCTACGAGCAGTACTTC

clone_size: NA
cdr3_length: 14
v_call: TRBV19
d_call: NA
j_call: TRBJ1-5
cdr3_aa: CASSIAQGRQPQHF
cdr3_nt: TGTGCCAGTAGTATAGCACAGGGAAGGCAGCCCCAGCATTTT

clone_size: NA
cdr3_length: 16
v_call: TRBV5-1
d_call: NA
j_call: TRBJ2-5
cdr3_aa: CASSLEGQGPQETQYF
cdr3_nt: TGCGCCAGCAGCTTGGAGGGTCAGGGCCCCCAAGAGACCCAGTACTTC

clone_size: few
cdr3_length: 12
v_call: TRBV29-1
d_call: TRBD2
j_call: TRBJ2-1
cdr3_aa: CSAGLVRGEQFF
cdr3_nt: TGCAGCGCCGGACTAGTTCGGGGTGAGCAGTTCTTC

clone_size: NA
cdr3_length: 15
v_call: TRBV10-3
d_call: TRBD2
j_call: TRBJ2-7
cdr3_aa: CAISEGSGASYEQYF
cdr3_nt: TGTGCCATCAGTGAAGGAAGCGGGGCCTCTTACGAGCAGTACTTC

clone_size: NA
cdr3_length: 16
v_call: TRBV2
d_call: NA
j_call: TRBJ2-7
cdr3_aa: CASSVPAGQGLYEQYF
cdr3_nt: TGTGCCAGCAGTGTCCCCGCGGGGCAGGGCCTCTACGAGCAGTACTTC

clone_size: NA
cdr3_length: 12
v_call: TRBV7-8
d_call: NA
j_call: TRBJ1-2
cdr3_aa: CASSTGGYGYTF
cdr3_nt: TGTGCCAGCTCCACCGGGGGTTATGGCTACACCTTC

clone_size: once
cdr3_length: 13
v_call: TRBV5-4
d_call: TRBD1
j_call: TRBJ2-1
cdr3_aa: CASSYTGGNEQFF
cdr3_nt: TGTGCCAGCAGCTATACAGGGGGGAATGAGCAGTTCTTC

clone_size: NA
cdr3_length: 13
v_call: TRBV30
d_call: NA
j_call: TRBJ1-5
cdr3_aa: CAWSKGLDQPQHF
cdr3_nt: TGTGCCTGGAGTAAAGGTTTGGATCAGCCCCAGCATTTT

clone_size: few
cdr3_length: 19
v_call: TRBV10-2
d_call: NA
j_call: TRBJ2-7
cdr3_aa: CASRSRRGTFIAHSYEQYF
cdr3_nt: TGCGCCAGCCGAAGCCGCCGGGGGACTTTTATAGCCCATTCCTACGAGCAGTACTTC

clone_size: NA
cdr3_length: 12
v_call: TRBV19
d_call: NA
j_call: TRBJ1-5
cdr3_aa: CASEGVGQPQHF
cdr3_nt: TGTGCCTCGGAGGGAGTAGGGCAGCCCCAGCATTTT

clone_size: NA
cdr3_length: 13
v_call: TRBV30
d_call: NA
j_call: TRBJ1-3
cdr3_aa: CASHGDSGNTIYF
cdr3_nt: TGTGCATCGCACGGGGATTCTGGAAACACCATATATTTT

clone_size: NA
cdr3_length: 16
v_call: TRBV5-6
d_call: NA
j_call: TRBJ1-2
cdr3_aa: CASSLSQPGGVYGYTF
cdr3_nt: TGTGCCAGCAGCTTAAGTCAACCCGGGGGGGTCTATGGCTACACCTTC

clone_size: NA
cdr3_length: 12
v_call: TRBV11-3
d_call: TRBD2
j_call: TRBJ2-1
cdr3_aa: CASSGRGNEQFF
cdr3_nt: TGTGCCAGTAGCGGGAGAGGCAATGAGCAGTTCTTC

clone_size: NA
cdr3_length: 15
v_call: TRBV9
d_call: NA
j_call: TRBJ1-6
cdr3_aa: CASSGGLDYNSPLHF
cdr3_nt: TGTGCCAGCAGCGGGGGTTTGGACTATAATTCACCCCTCCACTTT

clone_size: NA
cdr3_length: 14
v_call: TRBV27
d_call: TRBD1
j_call: TRBJ2-7
cdr3_aa: CASIKTGGNYEQYF
cdr3_nt: TGTGCCAGCATCAAGACAGGGGGGAATTACGAGCAGTACTTC

clone_size: once
cdr3_length: 14
v_call: TRBV28
d_call: NA
j_call: TRBJ2-2
cdr3_aa: CASSRLWWGGELFF
cdr3_nt: TGTGCCAGCAGCCGCCTGTGGTGGGGCGGGGAGCTGTTTTTT

clone_size: NA
cdr3_length: 18
v_call: TRBV10-3
d_call: TRBD1
j_call: TRBJ1-1
cdr3_aa: CAISEGGFVRGRNTEAFF
cdr3_nt: TGTGCCATCAGTGAAGGTGGTTTCGTCAGGGGGCGGAACACTGAAGCTTTCTTT

clone_size: NA
cdr3_length: 15
v_call: TRBV5-5
d_call: NA
j_call: TRBJ1-2
cdr3_aa: CASSLVGGTYGGYTF
cdr3_nt: TGTGCCAGCAGCTTGGTTGGGGGGACCTACGGTGGCTACACCTTC

clone_size: NA
cdr3_length: 14
v_call: TRBV6-5
d_call: NA
j_call: TRBJ2-7
cdr3_aa: CASSYSPAADEQYF
cdr3_nt: TGTGCCAGCAGTTACTCGCCAGCGGCGGACGAGCAGTACTTC

clone_size: NA
cdr3_length: 15
v_call: TRBV11-2
d_call: TRBD1
j_call: TRBJ1-2
cdr3_aa: CASSLTGGADYGYTF
cdr3_nt: TGTGCCAGCAGCTTGACAGGGGGCGCCGACTATGGCTACACCTTC

clone_size: NA
cdr3_length: 14
v_call: TRBV28
d_call: NA
j_call: TRBJ2-2
cdr3_aa: CASSSGQNTGELFF
cdr3_nt: TGTGCCAGCAGTTCGGGACAGAACACCGGGGAGCTGTTTTTT

clone_size: NA
cdr3_length: 16
v_call: TRBV19
d_call: TRBD1
j_call: TRBJ2-7
cdr3_aa: CASTNTGQGRVHEQYF
cdr3_nt: TGTGCCAGTACCAATACGGGACAGGGCAGAGTCCACGAGCAGTACTTC

clone_size: NA
cdr3_length: 15
v_call: TRBV30
d_call: NA
j_call: TRBJ1-4
cdr3_aa: CAWSPPTGINEKLFF
cdr3_nt: TGTGCCTGGAGCCCCCCGACAGGTATTAATGAAAAACTGTTTTTT

clone_size: NA
cdr3_length: 16
v_call: TRBV29-1
d_call: TRBD2
j_call: TRBJ2-1
cdr3_aa: CSVEAGGEISYNEQFF
cdr3_nt: TGCAGCGTTGAAGCGGGGGGGGAGATCTCCTACAATGAGCAGTTCTTC

clone_size: NA
cdr3_length: 15
v_call: TRBV6-4
d_call: TRBD2
j_call: TRBJ2-3
cdr3_aa: CASSNQAGVTDTQYF
cdr3_nt: TGTGCCAGCAGTAATCAAGCGGGAGTCACAGATACGCAGTATTTT

clone_size: NA
cdr3_length: 15
v_call: TRBV5-1
d_call: TRBD1
j_call: TRBJ1-2
cdr3_aa: CASSLDRGDNYGYTF
cdr3_nt: TGCGCCAGCAGCTTGGACAGGGGCGATAACTATGGCTACACCTTC

clone_size: NA
cdr3_length: 14
v_call: TRBV19
d_call: NA
j_call: TRBJ2-7
cdr3_aa: CASSYGGQNYEQYF
cdr3_nt: TGTGCCAGTAGTTATGGCGGTCAGAACTACGAGCAGTACTTC

clone_size: NA
cdr3_length: 16
v_call: TRBV2
d_call: NA
j_call: TRBJ1-2
cdr3_aa: CASSDRGATANYGYTF
cdr3_nt: TGTGCCAGCAGTGATCGAGGGGCGACAGCTAACTATGGCTACACCTTC

clone_size: NA
cdr3_length: 16
v_call: TRBV10-3
d_call: TRBD2
j_call: TRBJ2-1
cdr3_aa: CAISETSASSYNEQFF
cdr3_nt: TGTGCCATCAGTGAGACTAGCGCGAGCTCCTACAATGAGCAGTTCTTC

clone_size: NA
cdr3_length: 14
v_call: TRBV9
d_call: TRBD1
j_call: TRBJ1-2
cdr3_aa: CASSSRQGRDGYTF
cdr3_nt: TGTGCCAGCAGCTCCCGACAGGGGCGGGATGGCTACACCTTC

clone_size: NA
cdr3_length: 16
v_call: TRBV5-6
d_call: TRBD1
j_call: TRBJ2-7
cdr3_aa: CASSLFSGTGVVEQYF
cdr3_nt: TGTGCCAGCAGCTTATTCTCCGGGACAGGGGTTGTCGAGCAGTACTTC

clone_size: NA
cdr3_length: 17
v_call: TRBV10-2
d_call: TRBD2
j_call: TRBJ2-1
cdr3_aa: CASRQMARTSGSDEQFF
cdr3_nt: TGCGCCAGCCGCCAGATGGCTCGGACTAGCGGGAGTGATGAGCAGTTCTTC

clone_size: NA
cdr3_length: 16
v_call: TRBV28
d_call: NA
j_call: TRBJ2-1
cdr3_aa: CASIPWGESSYNEQFF
cdr3_nt: TGTGCCAGCATTCCTTGGGGGGAGAGCTCCTACAATGAGCAGTTCTTC

clone_size: NA
cdr3_length: 13
v_call: TRBV30
d_call: TRBD1
j_call: TRBJ1-1
cdr3_aa: CAWSWDRATEAFF
cdr3_nt: TGTGCCTGGAGTTGGGACAGGGCCACTGAAGCTTTCTTT

clone_size: NA
cdr3_length: 13
v_call: TRBV2
d_call: TRBD1
j_call: TRBJ2-7
cdr3_aa: CASSRQGLGEQYF
cdr3_nt: TGTGCCAGCAGTAGACAGGGGTTGGGGGAGCAGTACTTC

clone_size: NA
cdr3_length: 13
v_call: TRBV2
d_call: NA
j_call: TRBJ1-2
cdr3_aa: CASKRDANYGYTF
cdr3_nt: TGTGCCAGCAAACGGGACGCTAACTATGGCTACACCTTC

clone_size: NA
cdr3_length: 15
v_call: TRBV27
d_call: NA
j_call: TRBJ2-3
cdr3_aa: CASSARLGLGDTQYF
cdr3_nt: TGTGCCAGCAGCGCACGGCTGGGGCTCGGGGATACGCAGTATTTT

clone_size: few
cdr3_length: 13
v_call: TRBV30
d_call: NA
j_call: TRBJ1-1
cdr3_aa: CAWSNGGYTEAFF
cdr3_nt: TGTGCCTGGAGTAATGGGGGATACACTGAAGCTTTCTTT

clone_size: NA
cdr3_length: 13
v_call: TRBV7-9
d_call: NA
j_call: TRBJ2-1
cdr3_aa: CASRWATPNEQFF
cdr3_nt: TGTGCCAGCAGGTGGGCTACACCTAATGAGCAGTTCTTC

clone_size: NA
cdr3_length: 14
v_call: TRBV28
d_call: NA
j_call: TRBJ2-6
cdr3_aa: CASEDGSGANVLTF
cdr3_nt: TGTGCCAGCGAGGACGGGTCTGGGGCCAACGTCCTGACTTTC